This TCR beta chain was profiled in a study of patients and donors after allogeneic stem cell transplantation. TCRdb called the RT-PCR reads again in MiXCR, with one record for every CDR3 protein. The sample lists about 74,000 distinct CDR3 sequences, about 26% occurring once. This clonotype showed up many times. The CDR3 consists of 14 residues. Germline CDR1 SGHDN, CDR2 FVKESK. V lost 4 bases and J lost 5; bases outside the gene matches: 4. Sequencing input: blood, either unsorted or a sorted T cell fraction (not recorded which). The chain links TRBV14 to TRBJ2-3; the match to TRBD1 covers 9 bases. This receptor was obtained from a human donor who was either an allogeneic HSCT recipient or a stem cell or donor lymphocyte infusion donor (not recorded which). It is not recorded whose cells these are; they may come from a transplant donor. This CDR3 is CASSRTGAGDTQYF. The CDR3 coding sequence is TGTGCCAGCAGCCGGACAGGGGCGGGAGATACGCAGTATTTT. Supplemented by reference TRBV14 and TRBJ2-3, the full variable domain reads EAGVTQFPSHSVIEKGQTVTLRCDPISGHDNLYWYRRVMGKEIKFLLHFVKESKQDESGMPNNRFLAERTGGTYSTLKVQPAELEDSGVYFCASSRTGAGDTQYFGPGTRLTVL.